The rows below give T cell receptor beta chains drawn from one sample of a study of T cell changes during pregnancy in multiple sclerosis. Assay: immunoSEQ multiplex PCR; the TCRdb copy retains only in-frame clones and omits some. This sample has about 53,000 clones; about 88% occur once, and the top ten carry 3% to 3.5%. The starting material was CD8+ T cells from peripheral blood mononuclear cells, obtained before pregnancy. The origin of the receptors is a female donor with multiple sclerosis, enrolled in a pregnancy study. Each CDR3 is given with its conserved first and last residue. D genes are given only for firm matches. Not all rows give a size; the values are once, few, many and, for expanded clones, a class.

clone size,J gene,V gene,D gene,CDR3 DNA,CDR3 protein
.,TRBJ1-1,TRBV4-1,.,TGCGCCAGCAGCCAAGACGCCGGGAACACTGAAGCTTTCTTT,CASSQDAGNTEAFF
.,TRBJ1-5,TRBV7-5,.,TGTGCCAGAAGCCGCGGGACAGCCTTCAATCAGCCCCAGCATTTT,CARSRGTAFNQPQHF
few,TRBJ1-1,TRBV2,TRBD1,TGTGCCAGCCTACCGACAGGGCTGAACACTGAAGCTTTCTTT,CASLPTGLNTEAFF
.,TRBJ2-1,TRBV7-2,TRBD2,TGTGCCAGCAGCCCCGGACTAGCAGAGTACAATGAGCAGTTCTTC,CASSPGLAEYNEQFF
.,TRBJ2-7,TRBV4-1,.,TGCGCCAGCAGCCCCATTGGGGGGGCGCGGAACGAGCAGTACTTC,CASSPIGGARNEQYF
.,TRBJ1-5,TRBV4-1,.,TGCGCCAGCAGCCAAGTTGGCAGCAATCAGCCCCAGCATTTT,CASSQVGSNQPQHF
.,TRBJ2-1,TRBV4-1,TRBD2,TGCGCCAGCAGCCTTAGCGGGGGGGGCTCCTACAATGAGCAGTTCTTC,CASSLSGGGSYNEQFF
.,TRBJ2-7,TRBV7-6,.,TGTGCCAGCAGCTTAACGCTAGCCTACGAGCAGTACTTC,CASSLTLAYEQYF
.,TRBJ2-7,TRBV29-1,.,TGCAGCGCCCTAACGGGGGTAAGGTACGAGCAGTACTTC,CSALTGVRYEQYF
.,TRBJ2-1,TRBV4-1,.,TGCGCCAGCAGCCAAGAAAGGATTAGCGGTAGGTTCTTC,CASSQERISGRFF
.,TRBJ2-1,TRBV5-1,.,TGCGCCAGCAAGGACAGCTACAATGAGCAGTTCTTC,CASKDSYNEQFF
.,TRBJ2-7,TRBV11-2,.,TGTGCCAGCAGCCAGGGGGGCAGGGACGAGCAGTACTTC,CASSQGGRDEQYF
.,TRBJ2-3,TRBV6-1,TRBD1,TGTGCCAGCAGTGAAGGGACAGGTCCCTCTTATACGCAGTATTTT,CASSEGTGPSYTQYF
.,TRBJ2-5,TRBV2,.,TGTGCCAGCAGTGGCCTGGCAGAACAAGAGACCCAGTACTTC,CASSGLAEQETQYF
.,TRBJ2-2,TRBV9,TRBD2,TGTGCCAGCAGCGTGACTAGCGGGGGGGGCACCGGGGAGCTGTTTTTT,CASSVTSGGGTGELFF
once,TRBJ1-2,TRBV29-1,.,TGCAGCGTTGTTGTTCCGTATGGCTACACCTTC,CSVVVPYGYTF
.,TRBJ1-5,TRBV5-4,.,TGCGCCAGCAGCCAGGGAAGCAATCAGCCCCAGCATTTT,CASSQGSNQPQHF
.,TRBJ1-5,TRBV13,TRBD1,TGTGCCAGCAGCCAAGGGACAGGTCATAGCAATCAGCCCCAGCATTTT,CASSQGTGHSNQPQHF
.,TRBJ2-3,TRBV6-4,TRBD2,TGTGCCAGCAGTCAGACTAGCGGGGTGACAGATACGCAGTATTTT,CASSQTSGVTDTQYF
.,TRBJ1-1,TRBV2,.,TGTGCCAGCAGTCCAGGTTACTCGAACACTGAAGCTTTCTTT,CASSPGYSNTEAFF
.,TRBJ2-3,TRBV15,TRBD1,TGTGCCACCAGCACCAAGTACCGGGACAGGGAAGCCACAGATACGCAGTATTTT,CATSTKYRDREATDTQYF
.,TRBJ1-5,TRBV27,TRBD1,TGTGCCAGCAGTTATGGACAGGGTATACAGCCCCAGCATTTT,CASSYGQGIQPQHF
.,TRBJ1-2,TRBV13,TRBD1,TGTGCCAGCAGCTCGGACAGGGAGAATGGCTACACCTTC,CASSSDRENGYTF
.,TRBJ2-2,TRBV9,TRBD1,TGTGCCAGCAGCGTCGCCGGGACAGGGACCACCGGGGAGCTGTTTTTT,CASSVAGTGTTGELFF
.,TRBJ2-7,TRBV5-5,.,TGTGCCAGCAGCTTTTTTAGTGACTACGAGCAGTACTTC,CASSFFSDYEQYF